Presented here are 32 T cell receptor beta chains from one specimen sequenced in a study of blood T cell repertoires in COVID-19. TCRdb's table, derived via immunoSEQ multiplex PCR, lists solely in-frame clones and lacks some. There are around 200,000 clones in the sample; 65% to 90% occur only once, and about 4% lies in the top ten. The sequenced sample was PBMCs or T cells enriched from blood (not recorded which). The origin of the receptors is a woman in her thirties who had been exposed to COVID-19.

This clone was counted a single time. This rearrangement joins TRBV19 to TRBJ1-1; 7 bases match TRBD1. The ends lost 3 bases at V and 5 bases at J; junction bases unmatched: 6. In germline, CDR1 is LNHDA, CDR2 SQIVND (reference sequence). The CDR3 sequence is 14 residues long. CDR3 sequence (DNA): TGTGCCAGTAGTATGTCAGGGGGACAGACTGAAGCTTTCTTT. Translating it yields CASSMSGGQTEAFF.

The J gene is TRBJ1-1, the V gene TRBV30; D gene ambiguous. CDR3 length equals 13 residues. The germline V and J ends were trimmed by 4 bases and 0 bases, with 9 bases remaining between them. Germline assignment: CDR1 GTSNPN and CDR2 SVGIG (reference sequence). CDR3 residues: CAWTRRMNTEAFF. The CDR3 DNA sequence: TGTGCCTGGACCAGGAGGATGAACACTGAAGCTTTCTTT.

This chain connects TRBV3-1 (or the pseudogene TRBV3-2) to TRBJ1-1; D gene unclear. CDR3 length: 14 residues. Germline lookup yields CDR1 LGHDT and CDR2 YNNKEL (reference sequence). Trimming took off 2 bases at V and 0 bases at J, with 7 bases between the two ends. The CDR3 protein is CASSQRHLNTEAFF. The CDR3 nucleotides read TGTGCCAGCAGCCAAAGACATTTGAACACTGAAGCTTTCTTT.

The chain couples TRBV11-2 to TRBJ1-2, with 11 bases lining up with TRBD1. V was pared by 5 bases and J by 7 bases, with 12 bases of the junction left unmatched. Germline CDR1 reads SGHAT; CDR2 reads FQNNGV. The CDR3 covers 16 residues. CDR3 region: CASSALGGQGVFGYTF. CDR3 coding DNA: TGTGCCAGCAGCGCCCTCGGGGGACAGGGGGTTTTTGGCTACACCTTC.

The rearrangement joins TRBV2 to TRBJ2-3; a possible D gene is TRBD1 (6 bases). The CDR3 length is 17 residues. Germline V gene data show CDR1 as SNHLY and CDR2 as FYNNEI. Trimming pared 3 bases from V and 4 bases from J, leaving 20 bases between. CDR3 in amino acids: CASSDGRKGVYADTQYF. CDR3 nucleotide sequence: TGTGCCAGCAGTGATGGCAGGAAGGGGGTTTATGCAGATACGCAGTATTTT.

The chain links TRBV4-2 to TRBJ2-1; D ambiguous. Per the germline V gene, CDR1 is LGHNA and CDR2 is YNFKEQ. V shed 1 base and J shed 4 bases, with 17 bases lying between them. The CDR3 loop spans 17 amino acids. The CDR3 reads CASSQGALSTPYNEQFF. CDR3 sequence (DNA): TGTGCCAGCAGCCAAGGAGCTTTGTCGACACCTTACAATGAGCAGTTCTTC.

This clone was counted between two and nine times. This rearrangement joins TRBV3-1 (or the pseudogene TRBV3-2) to TRBJ1-5, with TRBD1 matching 8 bases. CDR3 size: 14 residues. J lost 5 bases, V lost 5 bases, and 5 bases had no gene match. Germline CDR1 reads LGHDT; CDR2 reads YNNKEL (reference sequence). CDR3 residues: CASSGQGAHQPQHF. DNA of the CDR3: TGTGCCAGCAGCGGGCAGGGGGCCCATCAGCCCCAGCATTTT.

The gene calls are TRBV3-1 (or the pseudogene TRBV3-2) and TRBJ1-1; 8 nucleotides agree with TRBD1. The CDR3 length is 17 residues. The junction had 9 bases not matched to a gene; V was cut back by 0 bases and J by 3 bases. CDR1 LGHDT and CDR2 YNNKEL come from the germline V gene (reference sequence). Here the CDR3 DNA reads TGTGCCAGCAGCCAAGATCTCGACAGGGGAGTCGACACTGAAGCTTTCTTT. Translation gives CASSQDLDRGVDTEAFF.

The CDR3 region is CASSTGQGNSGANVLTF. CDR3 coding DNA: TGTGCCAGCAGCACTGGACAGGGGAACTCTGGGGCCAACGTCCTGACTTTC. This chain uses TRBV11-3 with TRBJ2-6; 9 bases are a match to TRBD1. The J segment lost 0 bases and the V segment lost 5 bases, leaving 5 bases of the junction unmatched. This CDR3 spans 17 amino acids. Per the germline V gene, CDR1 is SGHNT and CDR2 is YENEEA.

The rearrangement links TRBV3-1 (or the pseudogene TRBV3-2) to TRBJ2-2; no clear D gene. Looked up from germline, CDR1 is LGHDT and CDR2 is YNNKEL (reference sequence). CDR3 length: 14 residues. The germline V and J ends were trimmed by 4 bases and 0 bases, with 6 bases remaining between them. The CDR3 coding sequence is TGTGCCAGCAGCCTCAAATCGAACACCGGGGAGCTGTTTTTT. As protein: CASSLKSNTGELFF.

The rearrangement uses TRBV5-1 and TRBJ2-3; the match to TRBD2 covers 7 bases. There are 15 residues in the CDR3. Germline trimming cut 3 bases from V and 1 base from J; bases unmatched to any gene: 5. Germline CDR1 and CDR2: SGHRS and YFSETQ. In DNA, the CDR3 is TGCGCCAGCAGCTCTGGGACTATACGCACAGATACGCAGTATTTT. The encoded protein is CASSSGTIRTDTQYF.

The chain recombines TRBV6-1 with TRBJ2-1, with TRBD2 as a possible D gene (6 bases). The CDR3 is 15 residues long. Germline CDR1 and CDR2: MNHNS and SASEGT. V gave up 3 bases and J gave up 4 bases, with 13 bases separating them. CDR3 DNA: TGTGCCAGCAGTGAGAGGGGACTTAAATACAATGAGCAGTTCTTC. Amino acid sequence: CASSERGLKYNEQFF.

The CDR3, as DNA: TGTGCCAGCAGTGGGGGGCCTGGAAACACCATATATTTT. As protein: CASSGGPGNTIYF. The V call is TRBV2, the J call TRBJ1-3; a weak D match, TRBD1 (6 bases). Germline-derived CDR1 and CDR2 are SNHLY and FYNNEI. The CDR3 totals 13 residues. Trimming pared 4 bases from V and 2 bases from J, leaving 6 bases between.

The CDR3 DNA reads as TGTGCCAGCAGCTTAGGGGGGGGCACTGAAGCTTTCTTT. It specifies CASSLGGGTEAFF. This sequence joins TRBV7-8 and TRBJ1-1, with D perhaps TRBD1 (5 bases). The germline V and J ends were trimmed by 1 base and 4 bases, with 7 bases remaining between them. The germline CDR1 and CDR2 sequences are SGHVS and FQNEAQ. The CDR3 runs 13 residues. Using reference TRBV7-8 and TRBJ1-1 for the parts outside the CDR3, the full variable domain is GAGVSQSPRYKVAKRGQDVALRCDPISGHVSLFWYQQALGQGPEFLTYFQNEAQLDKSGLPSDRFFAERPEGSVSTLKIQRTQQEDSAVYLCASSLGGGTEAFFGQGTRLTVV.

On this clone: One junction end does not reproduce the germline sequence, and a read error may be involved. The chain recombines TRBV7-8 with TRBJ1-3; 11 bases are shared with TRBD1. In germline, CDR1 is SGHVS, CDR2 FQNEAQ. The CDR3 consists of 13 residues. The CDR3 region has the DNA TGTGCCAGCAGCTTAGAAGGACAGGGGGCAGTAGAATTT. Translated, it gives CASSLEGQGAVEF.

The V gene is TRBV5-1, the J gene TRBJ1-1; 7 bases are a match to TRBD1. Germline V gives CDR1 SGHRS, CDR2 YFSETQ. The junction had 9 bases not matched to a gene; V was cut back by 3 bases and J by 4 bases. The CDR3 spans 15 residues. In nucleotides, the CDR3 is TGCGCCAGCAGCTCCGTGGACAGGCGGAGCACTGAAGCTTTCTTT. It is translated as CASSSVDRRSTEAFF.

V gene TRBV7-9 combines with J gene TRBJ1-3; 10 bases match TRBD1. Trimming took 5 bases from V and 2 from J; bases not matched to a gene: 9. The CDR3 sequence is 17 residues long. Germline V lookup: CDR1 SEHNR, CDR2 FQNEAQ (reference sequence). The CDR3: CASSPTGTGAAGNTIYF. CDR3 in DNA: TGTGCCAGCAGCCCGACCGGGACAGGGGCGGCTGGAAACACCATATATTTT.

In this sample, this clone turned up a few times. The V and J genes are TRBV2 and TRBJ2-2, with 11 bases aligning to TRBD2. Trimming cost V 6 bases and J 4 bases; bases outside gene matches: 7. The CDR3 runs to 16 residues. Germline V gives CDR1 SNHLY, CDR2 FYNNEI. The CDR3 sequence is CASRGPSGGTTGELFF. Here the CDR3 DNA reads TGTGCCAGCAGGGGACCTAGCGGGGGGACCACCGGGGAGCTGTTTTTT.

The chain has TRBV21-1 and TRBJ2-7; TRBD2 reflects the table's D call only, with no check against the DNA. TRBV21-1 is a documented pseudogene. The CDR3 has 15 amino acids. This CDR3 reads CASSKGRRSSYEQYF. In DNA, the CDR3 is TGTGCCAGCAGCAAAGGTCGACGGAGCTCCTACGAGCAGTACTTC.

V and J are TRBV11-3 and TRBJ2-2; D possibly corresponds to TRBD2 (7 bases). The CDR3 is 16 residues long. CDR1 and CDR2 (germline): SGHNT, YENEEA. Trimming removed 3 bases from V and 5 bases from J, with 16 bases in between. The chain's CDR3 is CASSFSAGAGTGELFF. The CDR3 DNA follows: TGTGCCAGCAGCTTTTCGGCGGGGGCTGGGACCGGGGAGCTGTTTTTT.

The chain uses TRBV30 and TRBJ2-3; 10 bases align to TRBD2. The germline V gene encodes CDR1 GTSNPN and CDR2 SVGIG (reference sequence). The CDR3 sequence is 15 residues long. Unmatched junction bases numbered 5, after V lost 3 bases and J lost 2 bases. In DNA form, the CDR3 reads TGTGCCTGGAGGGCTAGCGGGAGAAACACAGATACGCAGTATTTT. As protein: CAWRASGRNTDTQYF.

This clone has only a few counts. This chain connects TRBV7-6 to TRBJ1-4, with TRBD1 identical over 7 bases. This CDR3 is built from 15 residues. V shed 4 bases, J shed 4 bases, and the junction held 6 bases outside the gene matches. Germline assignment: CDR1 SGHVS and CDR2 FNYEAQ. The CDR3 nucleotides read TGTGCCAGCAGCTCCTTACAGGGGTTTAATGAAAAACTGTTTTTT. It yields the protein CASSSLQGFNEKLFF.

The chain recombines TRBV29-1 with TRBJ1-4, with D possibly matching TRBD1 (6 bases). This CDR3 region has 13 residues. CDR1 is SQVTM and CDR2 is ANQGSEA in the germline V gene. V dropped 7 bases and J dropped 7 bases, with 16 bases sitting between them. DNA for the CDR3: TGCAGCGGAGGACAGCCCGGCGGTGAAAAACTGTTTTTT. Its translation: CSGGQPGGEKLFF. The full variable domain, with the rest looked up from reference TRBV29-1 and TRBJ1-4, is SAVISQKPSRDICQRGTSLTIQCQVDSQVTMMFWYRQQPGQSLTLIATANQGSEATYESGFVIDKFPISRPNLTFSTLTVSNMSPEDSSIYLCSGGQPGGEKLFFGSGTQLSVL.

In this sample, this clone turned up once. V gene TRBV10-3 combines with J gene TRBJ1-1; tentative D call: TRBD1 (5 bases). The V and J ends lost 0 bases and 8 bases respectively, with 16 bases between them. Germline values: CDR1 ENHRY, CDR2 SYGVKD. This CDR3 comprises 15 residues. The CDR3 is CAISESGGVAPEAFF. DNA for the CDR3: TGTGCCATCAGTGAGTCTGGGGGGGTTGCCCCCGAAGCTTTCTTT.

This sequence joins TRBV21-1 and TRBJ1-1; TRBD1, the table's D call, lacks a check against the DNA. TRBV21-1 is assigned pseudogene status. The CDR3 loop spans 15 amino acids. The CDR3 DNA reads as TGTGCCACCCCGAGGTTAGGACAGCCGAACACTGAAGCTTTCTTT. Translating gives CATPRLGQPNTEAFF.

This chain links TRBV5-1 with TRBJ2-3; tentatively, D is TRBD2 (6 bases). The V and J ends lost 1 base and 0 bases respectively, with 9 bases between them. CDR1 and CDR2 (germline): SGHRS, YFSETQ. This CDR3 is 15 amino acids long. CDR3 residues: CASSLLGTSTDTQYF. CDR3 in DNA: TGCGCCAGCAGCTTGCTAGGGACTAGCACAGATACGCAGTATTTT.

This chain connects TRBV27 to TRBJ2-1, with TRBD1 matching 7 bases. CDR3 length: 15 amino acids. CDR1 is MNHEY and CDR2 is SMNVEV in the germline V gene (reference sequence). With 4 bases clipped from V and 2 bases from J, the junction kept 5 bases outside the gene matches. CDR3 protein: CASSSWQGAYNEQFF. CDR3 nucleotide sequence: TGTGCCAGCAGTTCTTGGCAGGGGGCCTACAATGAGCAGTTCTTC.

The chain combines TRBV5-1 with TRBJ2-7; D is possibly TRBD2 (5 bases). Trimming took 4 bases from V and 3 from J, leaving 11 bases between them. The germline gives CDR1 SGHRS, CDR2 YFSETQ. The CDR3 has 13 amino acids. The CDR3 reads CASSPGIGYEQYF. The CDR3 nucleotides are TGCGCCAGCAGCCCGGGGATTGGCTACGAGCAGTACTTC.

J is TRBJ2-7 and V is TRBV28; D gene unclear. Germline V gene sequence: CDR1 MDHEN, CDR2 SYDVKM. The V end was cut by 6 bases, the J end by 4 bases, with 16 bases between. The CDR3 sequence is 14 residues long. Here the CDR3 DNA reads TGTGCCAGCAGCCCGCTACTCTCTTCGTACGAGCAGTACTTC. Translating gives CASSPLLSSYEQYF.

The rearrangement joins TRBV6-5 to TRBJ1-1; D call uncertain. The germline V gene encodes CDR1 MNHEY and CDR2 SVGAGI. This CDR3 has 14 amino acids. Trimming took 0 bases from V and 4 from J, leaving 9 bases between them. DNA of the CDR3: TGTGCCAGCAGTTACTCAGGGAGTCCCACTGAAGCTTTCTTT. Residues: CASSYSGSPTEAFF.

The chain employs TRBV9 and TRBJ2-1; 15 bases line up with TRBD2. The CDR3 loop spans 17 amino acids. Trimming at V came to 3 bases and at J to 1 base, leaving 2 bases not matched to a gene. Germline V gives CDR1 SGDLS, CDR2 YYNGEE. In DNA form, the CDR3 reads TGTGCCAGCAGCGGCGGGACTAGCGGGGGGTCCTACAATGAGCAGTTCTTC. This sequence encodes CASSGGTSGGSYNEQFF.

J is TRBJ1-1 and V is TRBV5-1, with a weak D call TRBD1 (5 bases). This CDR3 is built from 15 residues. The germline V gene encodes CDR1 SGHRS and CDR2 YFSETQ. The V end was cut by 1 base, the J end by 3 bases, with 13 bases between. In DNA form, the CDR3 reads TGCGCCAGCAGCTTGATAGGGGTGACTGACACTGAAGCTTTCTTT. Translating it yields CASSLIGVTDTEAFF.